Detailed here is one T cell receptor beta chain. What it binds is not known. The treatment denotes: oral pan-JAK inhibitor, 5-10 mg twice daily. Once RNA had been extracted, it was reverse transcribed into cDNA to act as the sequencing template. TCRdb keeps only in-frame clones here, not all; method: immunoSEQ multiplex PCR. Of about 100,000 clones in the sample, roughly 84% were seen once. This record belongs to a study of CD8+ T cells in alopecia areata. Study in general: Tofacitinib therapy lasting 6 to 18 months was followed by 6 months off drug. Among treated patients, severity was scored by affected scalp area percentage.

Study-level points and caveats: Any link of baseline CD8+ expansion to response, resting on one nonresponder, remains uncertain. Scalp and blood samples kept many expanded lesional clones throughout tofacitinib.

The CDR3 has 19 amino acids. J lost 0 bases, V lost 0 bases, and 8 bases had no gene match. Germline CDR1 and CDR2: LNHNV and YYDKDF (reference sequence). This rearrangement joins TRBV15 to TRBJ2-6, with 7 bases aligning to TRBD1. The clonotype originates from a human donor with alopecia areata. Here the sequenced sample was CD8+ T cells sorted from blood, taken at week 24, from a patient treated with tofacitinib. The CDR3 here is CATSRDLGAGGSGANVLTF. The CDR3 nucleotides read TGTGCCACCAGCAGAGATCTGGGCGCAGGGGGCTCTGGGGCCAACGTCCTGACTTTC.